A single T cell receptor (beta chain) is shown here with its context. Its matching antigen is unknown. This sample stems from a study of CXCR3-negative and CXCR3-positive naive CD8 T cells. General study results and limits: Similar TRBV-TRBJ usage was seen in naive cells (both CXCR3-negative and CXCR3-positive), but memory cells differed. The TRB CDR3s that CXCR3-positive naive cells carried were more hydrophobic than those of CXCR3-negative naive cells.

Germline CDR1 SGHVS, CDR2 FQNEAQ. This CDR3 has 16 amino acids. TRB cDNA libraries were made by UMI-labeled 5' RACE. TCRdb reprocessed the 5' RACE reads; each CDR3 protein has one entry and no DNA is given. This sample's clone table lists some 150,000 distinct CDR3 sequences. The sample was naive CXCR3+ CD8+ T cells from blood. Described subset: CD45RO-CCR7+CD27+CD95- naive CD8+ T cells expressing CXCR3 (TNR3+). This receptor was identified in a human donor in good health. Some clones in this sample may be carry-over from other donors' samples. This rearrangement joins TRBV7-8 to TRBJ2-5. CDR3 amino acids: CASSYSFVVNQETQYF. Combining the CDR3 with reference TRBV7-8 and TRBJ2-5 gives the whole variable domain GAGVSQSPRYKVAKRGQDVALRCDPISGHVSLFWYQQALGQGPEFLTYFQNEAQLDKSGLPSDRFFAERPEGSVSTLKIQRTQQEDSAVYLCASSYSFVVNQETQYFGPGTRLLVL.